These T cell receptor beta chains were read from a single sample in a study of blood T cell repertoires in COVID-19. Here immunoSEQ multiplex PCR was the method, and the copy in TCRdb shows in-frame clones only, minus some. The sample holds some 330,000 clones, about 87% seen once. Sequences were obtained from PBMCs or T cells enriched from blood (not recorded which). Every receptor here comes from a man aged 40-55 years in a cohort exposed to, infected with or recovered from COVID-19 (not recorded which). Each CDR3 is given with its conserved first and last residue. The D gene is left open where the match is weak. Size tells how often a clone was seen (once, few, many) or the class of an expanded clone, and some rows leave it out.

v_gene	j_gene	abundance	d_gene	CDR3aa	CDR3nt
TRBV6-5	TRBJ1-5	once	-	CASSSTAEVAQHF	TGTGCCAGCAGTTCGACCGCGGAGGTGGCCCAGCATTTT
TRBV29-1	TRBJ2-6	-	TRBD1	CSVRVGTGYIGANVLTF	TGCAGCGTCAGAGTGGGGACAGGGTATATTGGGGCCAACGTCCTGACTTTC
TRBV15	TRBJ1-6	few	-	CATSREQGHSPLHF	TGTGCCACCAGCAGGGAACAGGGCCATTCACCCCTCCACTTT
TRBV3-1/TRBV3-2	TRBJ1-4	-	TRBD1	CASSQGIQGASKLFF	TGTGCCAGCAGCCAAGGAATCCAGGGGGCATCGAAACTGTTTTTT
TRBV7-8	TRBJ1-3	-	-	CASSAIGGATGNTIYF	TGTGCCAGCAGCGCAATAGGGGGAGCAACTGGAAACACCATATATTTT
TRBV5-1	TRBJ1-2	-	-	CASTTGGLGYGYTF	TGCGCCAGCACGACCGGGGGTTTGGGCTATGGCTACACCTTC
TRBV6-5	TRBJ2-3	-	TRBD1	CASSSRDRVTDTQYF	TGTGCCAGCAGTAGCCGGGACAGGGTCACAGATACGCAGTATTTT
TRBV28	TRBJ1-2	-	-	CASSTGQNYGYTF	TGTGCCAGCAGCACGGGACAAAACTATGGCTACACCTTC
TRBV6-1	TRBJ2-7	few	-	CASSEGFPWQGYEQYF	TGTGCCAGCAGTGAAGGGTTCCCGTGGCAGGGCTACGAGCAGTACTTC
TRBV10-2	TRBJ2-7	-	TRBD2	CASRVTGTSYEQYF	TGCGCCAGCAGAGTCACCGGGACTAGCTACGAGCAGTACTTC
TRBV6-5	TRBJ1-6	-	-	CASSSSPGGWYSPLHF	TGTGCCAGCAGTTCCTCCCCGGGAGGGTGGTATTCACCCCTCCACTTT
TRBV3-1/TRBV3-2	TRBJ2-2	-	-	CASSPLLNTGELFF	TGTGCCAGCAGCCCCCTACTCAACACCGGGGAGCTGTTTTTT
TRBV19	TRBJ2-6	-	TRBD2	CASSRTSGRAGANVLTF	TGTGCCAGTAGTAGGACTAGCGGGAGGGCTGGGGCCAACGTCCTGACTTTC
TRBV27	TRBJ1-5	-	-	CASSLRGMVSNQPQHF	TGTGCCAGCAGTTTAAGGGGGATGGTTAGCAATCAGCCCCAGCATTTT
TRBV19	TRBJ2-2	-	-	CASTVAPGAGELFF	TGTGCCAGTACTGTAGCACCGGGGGCCGGGGAGCTGTTTTTT
TRBV18	TRBJ2-7	-	TRBD2	CASSVGTSSYEQYF	TGTGCCAGCTCAGTTGGGACTAGCTCCTACGAGCAGTACTTC
TRBV5-5	TRBJ2-2	-	-	CASSWGRPTGELFF	TGTGCCAGCTCCTGGGGCAGACCCACCGGGGAGCTGTTTTTT
TRBV14	TRBJ2-3	-	TRBD2	CASSPGLAGTDTQYF	TGTGCCAGCAGCCCCGGACTAGCGGGCACAGATACGCAGTATTTT
TRBV5-1	TRBJ2-1	-	TRBD1	CASSWGLGTGAGNEQFF	TGCGCCAGCAGCTGGGGTCTTGGGACAGGGGCAGGGAATGAGCAGTTCTTC
TRBV6-5	TRBJ1-6	-	-	CASSYRPGWDSPLHF	TGTGCCAGCAGTTACAGGCCGGGGTGGGATTCACCCCTCCACTTT
TRBV5-1	TRBJ2-5	-	-	CASSLGGMRETQYF	TGCGCCAGCAGCTTGGGAGGGATGAGGGAGACCCAGTACTTC
TRBV11-1	TRBJ1-6	-	TRBD1	CASSQGQGAFPLHF	TGTGCCAGCAGTCAAGGACAGGGGGCTTTTCCCCTCCACTTT